A single TCR beta chain is shown here with its context. The clone's antigen remains unknown. Base-call qualities are not available, and no considerably larger clone is one nucleotide away. TCRbeta CDR3 regions were amplified from genomic DNA by means of the immunoSEQ Assay, a bias-controlled multiplex PCR. The original methods were these. The number of nucleated cells in each sample was estimated by amplification of reference gene primers within the assay. To quantify the absolute abundance of each unique TCRbeta CDR3 rearrangement, sequence reads were collapsed and filtered. For each sample, productive Simpson clonality was calculated as the square root of Simpson's diversity index over productive rearrangements. Held by TCRdb, this immuneACCESS table contains in-frame sequences only and omits some clones. Under half of the omission traces to an unresolved V gene where checked; the cause of the rest is unknown. V and J calls and clone size are those listed in that table; D and trimming were worked out from the DNA. A total of approximately 110,000 clones appear in this sample, roughly 92% of them only once. Of the sample, around 2% is held by the ten largest clones.

The data stem from a study of blood T cell repertoires in COVID-19 (TCRdb year 2020). Some background on the complete study: Collaborator samples came from the United States, Italy and Spain and covered acute and convalescent phases of COVID-19. The material from the prospective study consisted of cDNA or gDNA derived from T cells, B-cell-depleted T cells, or PBMCs. HLA class I and class II types, where available, came from metadata supplied by the sample provider rather than from assay-based typing. The samples were drawn from the first 160 participants of the ongoing ImmuneRACE study and from 950 to 1,500 subjects provided by 6 global collaborators. Subjects who had been exposed to COVID-19, were actively infected with it, or had recovered from it provided the deeply sampled blood TCRbeta repertoires that made up the dataset. The repertoires were made available in a free public database intended to serve as a resource for research on the immune response to SARS-CoV-2. Sample metadata almost always included a de-identified subject ID, COVID-19 status, age in years and sex.

At one collaborating source in Seattle, patients were enrolled during active infection and were followed longitudinally through the course of disease. Whole blood was collected in K2EDTA tubes by collaborating institutions according to the institutions' own protocols. Collaborator samples were shipped for TCRbeta analysis as frozen whole blood, isolated PBMCs, or DNA extracted from either sample type. Results the study describes overall, beyond this receptor: The quantity of clinical and demographic metadata differed by source and by participant and was supplied without curation.

The cysteine opens and the phenylalanine closes a CDR3 of 17 amino acids. CDR3 DNA only is kept here, 51 bases in frame from base 1. CDR1 LGHNA and CDR2 YNFKEQ were looked up in the germline V gene. Clipping removes 1 base from V and 1 base from J, with 6 as the unmatched junction base count. Recombination connected TRBV4-2 to TRBJ2-3; TRBD2 matches 9 bases in the middle. The source material was peripheral blood. This clonotype originated in a man between 50 and 59 years old with COVID-19, enrolled during active disease. The DNA sequence is as follows: TGTGCCAGCAGCCAAGTCGCGGGACTAGCAGGCACAGATACGCAGTATTTT. Its protein product is CASSQVAGLAGTDTQYF.